Following are 17 T cell receptor beta chains from one sample sequenced in a study of T cell repertoires in cytomegalovirus infection. TCRdb independently ran MiXCR on the reads; one entry per CDR3 protein. Of about 740,000 distinct CDR3 sequences listed, under 40% are singletons. Input material: PBMCs. The receptors originated from a human donor in good health (CMV status not recorded). Some clones in this sample may be carry-over from other donors' samples.

This clonotype was recorded at least ten times. The gene calls are TRBV5-8 and TRBJ2-4; a weak D match, TRBD1 (6 bases). Germline V lookup: CDR1 SGHTS, CDR2 YDEGEE. This CDR3 has 16 residues. V was trimmed by 3 bases and J by 0 bases, leaving 13 bases between them. The CDR3 is CASSSGQTLAKNIQYF. DNA for the CDR3: TGTGCCAGCAGCTCCGGACAGACTCTAGCCAAAAACATTCAGTACTTC.

The V call is TRBV29-1, the J call TRBJ2-7; D possibly matches TRBD1 or TRBD2 (6 bases each). CDR1 and CDR2 (germline): SQVTM, ANQGSEA. This CDR3 has 13 residues. V was clipped by 3 bases and J by 0 bases, with 9 bases between them. Here the CDR3 DNA reads TGCAGCGTTGACGGGGGCGACTCCTACGAGCAGTACTTC. Encoded protein: CSVDGGDSYEQYF.

This clonotype was detected ten times or more. The chain recombines TRBV28 with TRBJ1-2; perhaps TRBD1 as D (5 bases). The CDR3 consists of 15 residues. Trimming pared 2 bases from V and 4 bases from J, leaving 14 bases between. The germline CDR1 and CDR2 sequences are MDHEN and SYDVKM. CDR3 protein: CASSLPIRQRYGYTF. The CDR3 nucleotides read TGTGCCAGCAGTTTACCAATCCGACAGCGCTATGGCTACACCTTC.

The chain is built from TRBV7-8 and TRBJ2-1; TRBD1 might be the D (6 bases). The CDR3 extends over 15 amino acids. V was trimmed by 2 bases and J by 2 bases, leaving 10 bases between them. Germline V gene lookup returns CDR1 SGHVS and CDR2 FQNEAQ. The CDR3 is CASSLRQVTYNEQFF. DNA for the CDR3: TGTGCCAGCAGCTTAAGACAGGTAACCTACAATGAGCAGTTCTTC.

This clonotype was counted only a few times. This chain connects TRBV6-1 to TRBJ2-7; tentatively, D is TRBD1 (7 bases). With 3 bases removed from V and 2 bases from J, the gap between germline ends came to 17 bases. This CDR3 has 16 residues. Germline loops: CDR1 MNHNS, CDR2 SASEGT. The CDR3 DNA is TGTGCCAGCAGTGAGAACCCAGGGGGGTTCACCTACGAGCAGTACTTC. Protein product: CASSENPGGFTYEQYF.

This clonotype was seen more than once but under ten times. The chain has TRBV19 and TRBJ1-4; 7 bases fit TRBD1. Germline V lookup: CDR1 LNHDA, CDR2 SQIVND (reference sequence). The CDR3 has 14 amino acids. Trimming took 5 bases from V and 7 from J; bases not matched to a gene: 7. Written as DNA, the CDR3 is TGTGCCAGTAGTCTACAGGGGTTTGGTGAAAAACTGTTTTTT. It specifies CASSLQGFGEKLFF.

The J gene is TRBJ1-1, the V gene TRBV20-1; no reliable D call. Germline loops: CDR1 DFQATT, CDR2 SNEGSKA (reference sequence). The CDR3 contains 14 residues. Trimming left V 1 base short and J 4 bases short, with 13 bases between. The CDR3 DNA is TGCAGTGCTAGAGGTCCTCCAGCTTTCACTGAAGCTTTCTTT. This gives the protein CSARGPPAFTEAFF.

About this clonotype: The conserved closing phenylalanine or tryptophan is absent in this CDR3, likely reflecting a read error. No DNA is shown, since the ends of the CDR3 on it are uncertain; the CDR3 is the one TCRdb lists. This chain connects TRBV20-1 to TRBJ1-2; TRBD1 is the table's D call and was not checked against the DNA. In germline, CDR1 is DFQATT, CDR2 SNEGSKA (reference sequence). The CDR3 adds up to 13 amino acids, both ends counted. The CDR3 is CSAPNDRSYGYTL.

The chain is built from TRBV11-1 and TRBJ2-3, with 10 bases aligning to TRBD2. Germline values: CDR1 SGHAT, CDR2 FQDESV (reference sequence). The V and J ends lost 5 bases and 5 bases, in that order; junction bases with no gene match: 13. The CDR3 runs to 17 residues. In DNA, the CDR3 is TGTGCCAGCAGCCCGCTAGGGGCTAGCGGGAGAATAGATACGCAGTATTTT. Translation gives CASSPLGASGRIDTQYF.

The chain uses TRBV20-1 and TRBJ2-1; 9 bases match TRBD1. V lost 0 bases to trimming and J lost 5 bases; unmatched junction nucleotides: 8. Germline CDR1 is DFQATT and CDR2 is SNEGSKA (reference sequence). The CDR3 is 16 amino acids. The CDR3 protein is CSARDLHRGLNNEQFF. CDR3 in DNA: TGCAGTGCTAGAGATCTACACAGGGGGCTCAACAATGAGCAGTTCTTC.

The chain links TRBV27 to TRBJ2-1; TRBD2 matches 9 bases. The J segment lost 4 bases and the V segment lost 7 bases, leaving 2 bases of the junction unmatched. There are 13 residues in the CDR3. Looked up from germline, CDR1 is MNHEY and CDR2 is SMNVEV (reference sequence). CDR3 loop: CASTSGVYNEQFF. Here the CDR3 DNA reads TGTGCCAGCACTAGCGGGGTTTACAATGAGCAGTTCTTC.

The chain carries TRBV4-1 and TRBJ1-2; D is uncertain. The CDR3 is made up of 17 amino acids. Germline V lookup: CDR1 MGHRA, CDR2 YSYEKL. The V end lost 3 bases, the J end lost 1 base, and 18 bases lay between the germline ends. The CDR3 region is CASSQHAAPGGNYGYTF. CDR3 nucleotides: TGCGCCAGCAGCCAGCATGCCGCGCCAGGCGGTAACTATGGCTACACCTTC.

This clonotype showed up just a few times. The gene calls are TRBV12-3 or TRBV12-4 and TRBJ2-1; 10 bases fit TRBD1. Trimming at V came to 5 bases and at J to 9 bases, leaving 13 bases not matched to a gene. This CDR3 comprises 16 residues. The CDR3: CASSRSGTGVFSEQFF. Written as DNA, the CDR3 is TGTGCCAGCAGTAGATCAGGGACAGGGGTTTTCAGTGAGCAGTTCTTC.

This clonotype was recorded many times. The chain combines TRBV7-8 with TRBJ1-5; TRBD1 is a possible D gene (5 bases). There are 18 residues in the CDR3. Trimming shortened V by 5 bases and J by 0 bases, and 20 bases separated the two germline ends. Germline V gene sequence: CDR1 SGHVS, CDR2 FQNEAQ. Here the CDR3 DNA reads TGTGCCAGCAGCCCACTCCTTGGGGGGGAGTATAGCAATCAGCCCCAGCATTTT. Its translation is CASSPLLGGEYSNQPQHF.

The chain employs TRBV4-2 and TRBJ2-3; D gene uncertain. This CDR3 is 15 amino acids long. Germline V gives CDR1 LGHNA, CDR2 YNFKEQ. V was cut by 2 bases and J by 6 bases, with 15 bases left in between. The CDR3 protein is CASSQTTTARDTQYF. In DNA, the CDR3 is TGTGCCAGCAGCCAAACTACCACAGCGAGGGATACGCAGTATTTT.

This clonotype was detected a few times. This chain connects TRBV24-1 to TRBJ2-1; 7 bases align to TRBD2. The V gene's germline CDR1 is KGHDR and CDR2 SFDVKD. Unmatched junction bases numbered 6, after V lost 4 bases and J lost 1 base. This CDR3 has 16 amino acids. This chain's CDR3 is CATSEPGLDSYNEQFF. The CDR3 DNA follows: TGTGCCACCAGTGAACCAGGACTAGATTCCTACAATGAGCAGTTCTTC.

This clonotype was detected only a few times. V gene TRBV7-8 combines with J gene TRBJ2-2; D may be TRBD1 (6 bases). Germline V gene lookup returns CDR1 SGHVS and CDR2 FQNEAQ. This CDR3 region has 17 residues. V was pared by 5 bases and J by 0 bases, with 16 bases between. CDR3 amino acids: CASSLARTETNTGELFF. DNA for the CDR3: TGTGCCAGCAGCCTTGCCCGGACAGAGACGAACACCGGGGAGCTGTTTTTT. Supplemented by reference TRBV7-8 and TRBJ2-2, the full variable domain reads GAGVSQSPRYKVAKRGQDVALRCDPISGHVSLFWYQQALGQGPEFLTYFQNEAQLDKSGLPSDRFFAERPEGSVSTLKIQRTQQEDSAVYLCASSLARTETNTGELFFGEGSRLTVL.